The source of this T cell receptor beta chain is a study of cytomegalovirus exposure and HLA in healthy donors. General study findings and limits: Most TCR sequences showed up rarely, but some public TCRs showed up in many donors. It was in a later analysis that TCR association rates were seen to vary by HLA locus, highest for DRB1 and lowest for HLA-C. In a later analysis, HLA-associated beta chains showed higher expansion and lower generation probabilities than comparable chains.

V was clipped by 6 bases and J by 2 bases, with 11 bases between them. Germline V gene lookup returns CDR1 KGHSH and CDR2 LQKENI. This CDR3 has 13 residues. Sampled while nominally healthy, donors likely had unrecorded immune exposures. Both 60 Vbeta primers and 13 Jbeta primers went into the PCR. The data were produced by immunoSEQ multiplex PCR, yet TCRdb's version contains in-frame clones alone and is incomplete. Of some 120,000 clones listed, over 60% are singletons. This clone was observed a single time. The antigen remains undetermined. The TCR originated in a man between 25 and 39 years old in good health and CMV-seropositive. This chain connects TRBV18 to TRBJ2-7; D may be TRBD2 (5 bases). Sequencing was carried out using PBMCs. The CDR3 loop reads CASSDGSTYEQYF. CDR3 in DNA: TGTGCCAGCTCCGATGGGAGCACCTACGAGCAGTACTTC.